Each of the 30 T cell receptor beta chains below was sequenced from the same sample in a study of a mutant IDH1 vaccine in newly diagnosed glioma. Time point denoted: week 35, safety follow-up. The investigators gave 300 ug of mutant IDH1 20-mer peptide in each vaccine dose, together with topical imiquimod. Assay used: immunoSEQ multiplex PCR; TCRdb lists only in-frame clones, some missing. The sample lists roughly 64,000 clones, 74% seen once, with 4.5% to 5% in the top ten. These receptors' antigens are unknown. This specimen consisted of PBMCs, obtained from a glioma patient whose treatment included an IDH1 peptide vaccine. These receptors were obtained from a man in his fifties or sixties with glioma.

The chain is built from TRBV6-6 and TRBJ1-1, with D possibly TRBD1 on 6 matching bases. Germline V gene sequence: CDR1 MNHNY, CDR2 SVGAGI (reference sequence). This CDR3 is 14 amino acids long. The ends were cut back, 4 bases at V and 5 bases at J, with 14 bases in the middle. The DNA of the CDR3 is TGTGCCAGCAGTTCACCGCTAGGGGGGACTGAAGCTTTCTTT. Protein: CASSSPLGGTEAFF.

V usage is TRBV18 and J usage is TRBJ1-5; 9 bases agree with TRBD1. Germline V CDR1 and CDR2: KGHSH, LQKENI. Losses at the gene ends were 4 bases for V and 11 bases for J; bases not matched to a gene: 12. The CDR3 runs to 15 residues. CDR3 sequence: CASSRDRVGQGSQHF. DNA of the CDR3: TGTGCCAGCTCACGGGACAGGGTGGGACAAGGGTCCCAGCATTTT.

The V call is TRBV2, the J call TRBJ1-1; D unclear. CDR1 SNHLY and CDR2 FYNNEI come from the germline V gene. The CDR3 extends over 13 amino acids. The ends were cut back, 4 bases at V and 1 base at J, with 7 bases in the middle. CDR3 amino acids: CASSVRENTEAFF. Here the CDR3 DNA reads TGTGCCAGCAGTGTACGGGAGAACACTGAAGCTTTCTTT.

The V gene is TRBV7-2, the J gene TRBJ1-5; D gene ambiguous. V was shortened by 4 bases and J by 6 bases, with 10 bases between the two germline ends. Germline values: CDR1 SGHTA, CDR2 FQGNSA. The CDR3 covers 13 residues. CDR3 protein: CASSSSNGQPQHF. The CDR3 bases are TGTGCCAGCAGCTCCAGCAACGGTCAGCCCCAGCATTTT.

The chain has TRBV6-5 and TRBJ2-7; D perhaps matches TRBD2 (5 bases). Germline loops: CDR1 MNHEY, CDR2 SVGAGI. Trimming stripped 4 bases from V and 5 bases from J, with 12 bases between. The CDR3 runs 13 residues. This chain's CDR3 is CASSFSLRDEQYF. CDR3 DNA sequence: TGTGCCAGCAGTTTCAGTCTGCGGGACGAGCAGTACTTC.

The sample holds a few counts of this clone. The J gene is TRBJ2-1, the V gene TRBV6-4; no firm D call. This CDR3 contains 13 residues. Germline CDR1 is MRHNA and CDR2 is SNTAGT. V lost 4 bases and J 9 bases, leaving 13 bases between the germline ends. This CDR3 reads CASSGGWGSEQFF. The DNA of the CDR3 is TGTGCCAGCAGTGGTGGGTGGGGTAGTGAGCAGTTCTTC.

This clone was seen a handful of times. This chain links TRBV9 with TRBJ2-7; tentatively, D is TRBD2 (6 bases). Per the germline V gene, CDR1 is SGDLS and CDR2 is YYNGEE. The V end was cut by 4 bases, the J end by 3 bases, with 14 bases between. The CDR3 is 14 residues long. DNA for the CDR3: TGTGCCAGCAGCCTGGCGGGGTCGGGCTACGAGCAGTACTTC. This sequence encodes CASSLAGSGYEQYF.

This clone was observed a few times. V is TRBV5-1 and J is TRBJ1-4; D call uncertain. The CDR3 covers 14 residues. Trimming took 0 bases from V and 8 from J, leaving 11 bases between them. Germline CDR1 SGHRS, CDR2 YFSETQ. In DNA form, the CDR3 reads TGCGCCAGCAGCTTGGGAGGGATTGGAGAAAAACTGTTTTTT. It specifies CASSLGGIGEKLFF.

The rearrangement uses TRBV5-1 and TRBJ2-3; 11 bases agree with TRBD2. Germline CDR1 is SGHRS and CDR2 is YFSETQ. V shed 5 bases, J shed 0 bases, and the junction held 11 bases outside the gene matches. This CDR3 contains 18 residues. The chain's CDR3 is CASRYGLSGGASTDTQYF. DNA of the CDR3: TGCGCCAGCAGATACGGACTTAGCGGGGGGGCGAGCACAGATACGCAGTATTTT.

This clone was detected once. V gene TRBV30 combines with J gene TRBJ2-7; 8 bases map to TRBD1. V shed 2 bases, J shed 3 bases, and the junction held 6 bases outside the gene matches. Germline-derived CDR1 and CDR2 are GTSNPN and SVGIG (reference sequence). The CDR3 is 14 residues long. The CDR3 DNA reads as TGTGCCTGGAGTACCGGACAGGGCATCTACGAGCAGTACTTC. This codes for CAWSTGQGIYEQYF.

The chain employs TRBV6-1 and TRBJ1-5, with D unclear. Germline V gene sequence: CDR1 MNHNS, CDR2 SASEGT. Trimming shortened V by 7 bases and J by 11 bases, and 18 bases separated the two germline ends. The CDR3 loop spans 13 amino acids. The CDR3 DNA is TGTGCCAGCACCGGAGGGCCCCTCTCGGCCCAGCATTTT. Protein product: CASTGGPLSAQHF.

CDR3 bases: TGCAGCGGCGGGACAGGGGAAAAGACCCAGTACTTC. It encodes CSGGTGEKTQYF. The chain uses TRBV29-1 and TRBJ2-5, with 10 positions matching TRBD1. Germline V lookup: CDR1 SQVTM, CDR2 ANQGSEA. The CDR3 covers 12 residues. With 7 bases clipped from V and 6 bases from J, the junction kept 5 bases outside the gene matches. Filled out from reference TRBV29-1 and TRBJ2-5, the complete variable domain reads SAVISQKPSRDICQRGTSLTIQCQVDSQVTMMFWYRQQPGQSLTLIATANQGSEATYESGFVIDKFPISRPNLTFSTLTVSNMSPEDSSIYLCSGGTGEKTQYFGPGTRLLVL.

This clone appeared once. This sequence joins TRBV6-5 and TRBJ1-1; D is possibly TRBD1 (5 bases). Trimming removed 2 bases from V and 4 bases from J, with 8 bases in between. The CDR3 spans 13 residues. Germline V gene sequence: CDR1 MNHEY, CDR2 SVGAGI. CDR3 amino acids: CASSYTGGTEAFF. The DNA for the CDR3 is TGTGCCAGCAGTTACACCGGGGGCACTGAAGCTTTCTTT.

The chain is built from TRBV6-5 and TRBJ2-5, with D perhaps matching TRBD1 (5 bases). The CDR3 totals 14 residues. Trimming removed 6 bases at V and 5 bases at J, with 16 bases between. Germline loops: CDR1 MNHEY, CDR2 SVGAGI. The CDR3: CASSPAGSSETQYF. DNA of the CDR3: TGTGCCAGCAGCCCGGCAGGGTCGTCGGAGACCCAGTACTTC.

In its sample, this clone was seen once. The chain couples TRBV6-5 to TRBJ1-2; D gene unclear. V shed 0 bases and J shed 4 bases, with 12 bases lying between them. The length of the CDR3 is 15 residues. Germline loops: CDR1 MNHEY, CDR2 SVGAGI. Here the CDR3 DNA reads TGTGCCAGCAGTTACTCGGACGGCCGAGTCTATGGCTACACCTTC. It encodes CASSYSDGRVYGYTF.

The chain employs TRBV28 and TRBJ2-7; 11 bases are a match to TRBD1. V shed 2 bases and J 4 bases; nucleotides not matched to a gene: 4. This CDR3 is built from 15 residues. Germline CDR1 MDHEN, CDR2 SYDVKM. CDR3 in amino acids: CASSLIGTGGYEQYF. CDR3 DNA sequence: TGTGCCAGCAGTTTAATTGGGACAGGGGGATACGAGCAGTACTTC.

V is TRBV19 and J is TRBJ2-4; D unclear. The CDR3 is 15 amino acids. Germline CDR1 and CDR2: LNHDA and SQIVND (reference sequence). With 5 bases removed from V and 0 bases from J, the gap between germline ends came to 11 bases. The DNA of the CDR3 is TGTGCCAGTAGTTCGGCCCGACTAGCCAAAAACATTCAGTACTTC. Protein product: CASSSARLAKNIQYF.

The V gene is TRBV11-2, the J gene TRBJ1-6; D might be TRBD1 (6 bases). CDR1 SGHAT and CDR2 FQNNGV come from the germline V gene. The length of the CDR3 is 15 residues. Between the trimmed V and J ends, which lost 7 bases and 3 bases, there was a span of 13 bases. The CDR3 DNA is TGTGCCAGCAACATACAGGGCCACTATAATTCACCCCTCCACTTT. Translation gives CASNIQGHYNSPLHF.

This sequence joins TRBV10-1 and TRBJ1-1; 7 bases agree with TRBD1. The germline CDR1 and CDR2 sequences are WNHNN and SYGVQD (reference sequence). Unmatched junction bases numbered 2, after V lost 4 bases and J lost 0 bases. CDR3 length: 14 amino acids. CDR3 sequence (DNA): TGCGCCAGCAGTGCGGGACAGTTGAACACTGAAGCTTTCTTT. It translates to CASSAGQLNTEAFF.

CDR3 residues: CASSWSGRVNTEAFF. In nucleotides, the CDR3 is TGTGCCAGCAGTTGGAGCGGGAGGGTGAACACTGAAGCTTTCTTT. The chain employs TRBV27 and TRBJ1-1; D unresolved. V lost 4 bases and J lost 0, with 12 bases in between. CDR3 length: 15 amino acids. Germline values: CDR1 MNHEY, CDR2 SMNVEV (reference sequence).

The chain links TRBV19 to TRBJ2-7, with no clear D. The V end lost 1 base, the J end lost 5 bases, and 9 bases lay between the germline ends. The CDR3 length is 13 residues. CDR1 LNHDA and CDR2 SQIVND come from the germline V gene (reference sequence). The CDR3 DNA sequence: TGTGCCAGTAGTATAGTGCCTTGGGACGAGCAGTACTTC. Translated, it gives CASSIVPWDEQYF.

The rearrangement uses TRBV5-4 and TRBJ1-3; D is perhaps TRBD1 (5 bases). The CDR3 is made up of 16 amino acids. Trimming removed 2 bases from V and 0 bases from J, with 12 bases in between. Per the germline V gene, CDR1 is SGHNT and CDR2 is YYREEE (reference sequence). CDR3 residues: CASSLARANSGNTIYF. In nucleotides, the CDR3 is TGTGCCAGCAGCTTAGCCAGGGCTAACTCTGGAAACACCATATATTTT. Full variable domain (outside the CDR3, taken from reference TRBV5-4 and TRBJ1-3): ETGVTQSPTHLIKTRGQQVTLRCSSQSGHNTVSWYQQALGQGPQFIFQYYREEENGRGNFPPRFSGLQFPNYSSELNVNALELDDSALYLCASSLARANSGNTIYFGEGSWLTVV.

The CDR3 DNA reads as TGCGCCAGCAGCTTGGGACAGGGGAGGGATAATTCACCCCTCCACTTT. Its protein product is CASSLGQGRDNSPLHF. The rearrangement uses TRBV5-1 and TRBJ1-6; the match to TRBD1 covers 8 bases. CDR3 length equals 16 residues. Losses at the gene ends were 0 bases for V and 5 bases for J; bases not matched to a gene: 4. In germline, CDR1 is SGHRS, CDR2 YFSETQ.

The rearrangement links TRBV19 to TRBJ1-1, with D hard to call. V was pared by 7 bases and J by 4 bases, with 16 bases between. This CDR3 is 14 amino acids long. Looked up from germline, CDR1 is LNHDA and CDR2 is SQIVND (reference sequence). This CDR3 reads CASNRLLAGTEAFF. The CDR3 DNA follows: TGTGCCAGTAACCGCCTTTTGGCTGGCACTGAAGCTTTCTTT.

This clone was seen a few times. The rearrangement links TRBV18 to TRBJ1-1, with D possibly TRBD1 on 5 matching bases. This CDR3 region has 15 residues. Trimming removed 4 bases at V and 1 base at J, with 13 bases between. Germline assignment: CDR1 KGHSH and CDR2 LQKENI. Written as DNA, the CDR3 is TGTGCCAGCTCACAAGAGACAGCAAAGAACACTGAAGCTTTCTTT. Translation gives CASSQETAKNTEAFF.

V usage is TRBV27 and J usage is TRBJ2-7; D is perhaps TRBD1 (6 bases). The germline V gene encodes CDR1 MNHEY and CDR2 SMNVEV (reference sequence). Trimming shortened V by 2 bases and J by 4 bases, and 12 bases separated the two germline ends. The CDR3 has 14 residues. CDR3 nucleotide sequence: TGTGCCAGCAGTTTAGGCCAGGGGTCTTACGAGCAGTACTTC. Its protein product is CASSLGQGSYEQYF.

The rearrangement joins TRBV7-9 to TRBJ1-2; 9 bases fit TRBD1. The CDR3 length is 16 residues. Trimming removed 4 bases from V and 8 bases from J; junction bases left unmatched: 14. Germline CDR1 is SEHNR and CDR2 is FQNEAQ (reference sequence). The CDR3 is CASSSWTGAAPWGYTF. The CDR3 DNA reads as TGTGCCAGCAGCTCTTGGACAGGGGCCGCCCCCTGGGGCTACACCTTC.

This clone was seen ten or more times. The V call is TRBV9, the J call TRBJ1-2; no clear D gene. The germline V gene has CDR1 SGDLS and CDR2 YYNGEE. Trimming pared 1 base from V and 0 bases from J, leaving 10 bases between. The CDR3 has 15 amino acids. DNA of the CDR3: TGTGCCAGCAGCGTAAGGCTCAATCCTAACTATGGCTACACCTTC. It encodes CASSVRLNPNYGYTF.

The chain uses TRBV25-1 and TRBJ2-1; 9 nucleotides match TRBD2. This CDR3 region has 16 residues. V gave up 1 base and J gave up 9 bases; unmatched junction bases: 10. Germline V gene sequence: CDR1 MGHDK, CDR2 SYGVNS. The CDR3 region has the DNA TGTGCCAGCAGTGAATTAAGGGCGGGGGGGCTGGGTGAGCAGTTCTTC. Translated, it gives CASSELRAGGLGEQFF.

The J gene is TRBJ2-3, the V gene TRBV7-2; D unclear. The CDR3 spans 13 residues. Trimming took 5 bases from V and 2 from J, leaving 8 bases between them. CDR1 is SGHTA, CDR2 FQGNSA, per germline. CDR3 nucleotides: TGTGCCAGCAGCCGCCCACCCACAGATACGCAGTATTTT. Encoded protein: CASSRPPTDTQYF. The full variable domain, in which reference TRBV7-2 and TRBJ2-3 provide the parts outside the CDR3, is GAGVSQSPSNKVTEKGKDVELRCDPISGHTALYWYRQSLGQGLEFLIYFQGNSAPDKSGLPSDRFSAERTGGSVSTLTIQRTQQEDSAVYLCASSRPPTDTQYFGPGTRLTVL.